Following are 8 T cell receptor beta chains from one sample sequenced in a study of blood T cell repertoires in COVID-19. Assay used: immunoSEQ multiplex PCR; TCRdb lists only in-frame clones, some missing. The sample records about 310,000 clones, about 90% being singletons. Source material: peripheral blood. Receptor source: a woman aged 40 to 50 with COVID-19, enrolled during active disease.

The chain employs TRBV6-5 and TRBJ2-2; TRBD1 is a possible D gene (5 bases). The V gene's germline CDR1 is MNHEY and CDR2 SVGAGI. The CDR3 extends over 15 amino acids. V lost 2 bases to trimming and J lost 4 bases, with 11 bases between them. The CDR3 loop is CASSYRDSSTGELFF. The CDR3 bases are TGTGCCAGCAGTTACCGAGACAGCTCCACCGGGGAGCTGTTTTTT.

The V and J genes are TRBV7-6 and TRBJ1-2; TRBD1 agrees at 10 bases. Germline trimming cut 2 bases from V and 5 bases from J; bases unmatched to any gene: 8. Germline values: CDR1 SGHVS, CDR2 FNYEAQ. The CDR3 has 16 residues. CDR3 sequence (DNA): TGTGCCAGCAGCTTATACGGGACAGGGGCGAGATATGGCTACACCTTC. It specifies CASSLYGTGARYGYTF.

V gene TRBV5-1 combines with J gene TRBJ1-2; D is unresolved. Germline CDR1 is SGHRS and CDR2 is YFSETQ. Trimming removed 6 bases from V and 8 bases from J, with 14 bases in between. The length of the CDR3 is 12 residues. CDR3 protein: CASTMERGGYTF. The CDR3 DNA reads TGCGCCAGCACAATGGAAAGAGGCGGCTACACCTTC. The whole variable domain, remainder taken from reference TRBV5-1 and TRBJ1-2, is KAGVTQTPRYLIKTRGQQVTLSCSPISGHRSVSWYQQTPGQGLQFLFEYFSETQRNKGNFPGRFSGRQFSNSRSEMNVSTLELGDSALYLCASTMERGGYTFGSGTRLTVV.

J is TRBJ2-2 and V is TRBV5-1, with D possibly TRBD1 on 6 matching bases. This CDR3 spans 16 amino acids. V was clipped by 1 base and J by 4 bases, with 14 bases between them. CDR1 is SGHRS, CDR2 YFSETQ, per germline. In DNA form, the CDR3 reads TGCGCCAGCAGCTTGTGGCAGGGGATTAGCACCGGGGAGCTGTTTTTT. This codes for CASSLWQGISTGELFF.

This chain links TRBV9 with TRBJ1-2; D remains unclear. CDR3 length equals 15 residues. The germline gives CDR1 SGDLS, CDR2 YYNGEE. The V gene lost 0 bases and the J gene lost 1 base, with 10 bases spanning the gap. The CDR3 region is CASSVVPGGNYGYTF. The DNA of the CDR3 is TGTGCCAGCAGCGTAGTCCCAGGAGGTAACTATGGCTACACCTTC.

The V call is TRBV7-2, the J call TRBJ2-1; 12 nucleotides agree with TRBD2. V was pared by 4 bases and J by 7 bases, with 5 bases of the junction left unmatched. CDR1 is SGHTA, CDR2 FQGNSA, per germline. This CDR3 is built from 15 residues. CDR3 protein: CASSSLAGGSNEQFF. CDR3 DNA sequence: TGTGCCAGCAGCTCCCTAGCGGGAGGGAGTAATGAGCAGTTCTTC.

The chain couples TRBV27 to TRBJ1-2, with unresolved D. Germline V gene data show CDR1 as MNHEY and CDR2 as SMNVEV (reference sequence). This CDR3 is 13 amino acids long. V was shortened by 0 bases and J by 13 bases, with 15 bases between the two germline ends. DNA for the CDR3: TGTGCCAGCAGTTTATCGGCAACAGCCACTGGCACCTTC. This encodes CASSLSATATGTF.

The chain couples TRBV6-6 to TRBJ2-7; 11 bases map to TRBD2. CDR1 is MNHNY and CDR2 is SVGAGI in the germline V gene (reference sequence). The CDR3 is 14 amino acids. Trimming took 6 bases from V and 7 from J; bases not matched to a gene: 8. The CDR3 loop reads CASRHSGRVWEQYF. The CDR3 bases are TGTGCCAGCAGACATAGCGGGAGGGTGTGGGAGCAGTACTTC.